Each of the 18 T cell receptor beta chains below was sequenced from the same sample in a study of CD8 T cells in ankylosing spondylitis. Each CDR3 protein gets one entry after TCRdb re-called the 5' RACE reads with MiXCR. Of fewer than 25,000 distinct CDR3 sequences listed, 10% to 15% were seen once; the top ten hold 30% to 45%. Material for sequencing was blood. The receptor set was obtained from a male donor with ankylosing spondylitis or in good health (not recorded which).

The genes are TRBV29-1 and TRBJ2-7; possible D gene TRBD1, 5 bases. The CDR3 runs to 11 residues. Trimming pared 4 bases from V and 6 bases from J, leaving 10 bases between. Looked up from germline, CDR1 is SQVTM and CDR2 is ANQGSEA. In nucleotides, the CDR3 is TGCAGCGTTGCGCAGGGTGGCGAGCAGTACTTC. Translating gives CSVAQGGEQYF.

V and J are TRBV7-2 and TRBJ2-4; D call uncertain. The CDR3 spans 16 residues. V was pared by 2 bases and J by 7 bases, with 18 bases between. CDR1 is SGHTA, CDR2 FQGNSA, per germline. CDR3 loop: CASSLKFIEQLNIQYF. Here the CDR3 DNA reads TGTGCCAGCAGCTTAAAATTCATCGAACAGCTTAACATTCAGTACTTC.

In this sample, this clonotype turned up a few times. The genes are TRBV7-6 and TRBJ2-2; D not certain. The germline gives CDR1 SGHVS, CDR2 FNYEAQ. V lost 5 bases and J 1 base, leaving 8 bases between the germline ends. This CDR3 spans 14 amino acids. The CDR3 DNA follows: TGTGCCAGCAGCCGGAGACTGAACACCGGGGAGCTGTTTTTT. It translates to CASSRRLNTGELFF.

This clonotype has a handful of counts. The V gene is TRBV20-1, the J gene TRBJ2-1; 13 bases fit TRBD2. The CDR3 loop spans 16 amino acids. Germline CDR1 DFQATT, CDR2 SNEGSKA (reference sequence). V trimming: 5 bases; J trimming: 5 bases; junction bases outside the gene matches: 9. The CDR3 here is CSAGGTSGILDNEQFF. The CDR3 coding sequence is TGCAGTGCTGGGGGGACTAGCGGGATATTGGACAATGAGCAGTTCTTC.

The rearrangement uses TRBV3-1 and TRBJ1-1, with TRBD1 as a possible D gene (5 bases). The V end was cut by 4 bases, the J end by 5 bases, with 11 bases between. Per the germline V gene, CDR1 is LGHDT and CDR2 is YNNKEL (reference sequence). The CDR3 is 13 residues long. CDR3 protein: CASSPGHLTEAFF. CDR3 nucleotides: TGTGCCAGCAGCCCCGGACACCTAACTGAAGCTTTCTTT.

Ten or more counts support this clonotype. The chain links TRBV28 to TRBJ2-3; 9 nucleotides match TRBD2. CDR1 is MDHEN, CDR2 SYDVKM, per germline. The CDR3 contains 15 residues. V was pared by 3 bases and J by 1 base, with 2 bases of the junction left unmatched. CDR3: CASSFQRGGTDTQYF. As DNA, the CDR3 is TGTGCCAGCAGTTTTCAGCGGGGGGGCACAGATACGCAGTATTTT. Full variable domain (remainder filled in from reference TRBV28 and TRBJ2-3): DVKVTQSSRYLVKRTGEKVFLECVQDMDHENMFWYRQDPGLGLRLIYFSYDVKMKEKGDIPEGYSVSREKKERFSLILESASTNQTSMYLCASSFQRGGTDTQYFGPGTRLTVL.

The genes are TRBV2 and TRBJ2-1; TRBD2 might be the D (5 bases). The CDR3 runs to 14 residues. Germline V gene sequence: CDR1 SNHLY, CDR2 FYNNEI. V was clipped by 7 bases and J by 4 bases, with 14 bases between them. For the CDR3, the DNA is TGTGCCAGCACTTTAATTCGGGATTACAATGAGCAGTTCTTC. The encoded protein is CASTLIRDYNEQFF.

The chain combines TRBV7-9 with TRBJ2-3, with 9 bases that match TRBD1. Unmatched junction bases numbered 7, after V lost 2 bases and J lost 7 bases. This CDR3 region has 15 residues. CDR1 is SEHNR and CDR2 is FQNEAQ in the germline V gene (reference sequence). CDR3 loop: CASSLRGQGENTQYF. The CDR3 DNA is TGTGCCAGCAGCTTAAGGGGACAGGGAGAAAATACGCAGTATTTT.

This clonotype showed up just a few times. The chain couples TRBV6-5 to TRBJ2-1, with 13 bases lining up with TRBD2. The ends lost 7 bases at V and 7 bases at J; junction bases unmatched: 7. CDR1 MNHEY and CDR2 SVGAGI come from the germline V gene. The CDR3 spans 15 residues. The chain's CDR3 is CASKTGTSGMNEQFF. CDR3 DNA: TGTGCCAGCAAAACCGGGACTAGCGGGATGAATGAGCAGTTCTTC.

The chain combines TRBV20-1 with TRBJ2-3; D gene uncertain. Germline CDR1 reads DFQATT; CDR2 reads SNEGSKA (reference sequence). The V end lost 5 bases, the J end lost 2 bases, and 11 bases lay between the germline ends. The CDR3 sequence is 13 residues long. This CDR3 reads CSAPRGYTDTQYF. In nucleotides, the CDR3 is TGCAGTGCTCCCCGCGGATACACAGATACGCAGTATTTT.

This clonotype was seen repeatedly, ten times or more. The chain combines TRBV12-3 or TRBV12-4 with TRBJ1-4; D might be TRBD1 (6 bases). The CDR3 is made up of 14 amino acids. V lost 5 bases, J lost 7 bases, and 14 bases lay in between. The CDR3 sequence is CASSRPGASEKLFF. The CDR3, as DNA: TGTGCCAGCAGTCGGCCAGGGGCAAGTGAAAAACTGTTTTTT.

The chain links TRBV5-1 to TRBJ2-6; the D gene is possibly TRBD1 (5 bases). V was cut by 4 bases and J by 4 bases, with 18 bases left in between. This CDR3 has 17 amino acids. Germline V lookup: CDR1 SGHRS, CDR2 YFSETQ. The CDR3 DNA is TGCGCCAGCAGCCAGGTAGGGGCGCTTACCGGGGCCAACGTCCTGACTTTC. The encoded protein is CASSQVGALTGANVLTF.

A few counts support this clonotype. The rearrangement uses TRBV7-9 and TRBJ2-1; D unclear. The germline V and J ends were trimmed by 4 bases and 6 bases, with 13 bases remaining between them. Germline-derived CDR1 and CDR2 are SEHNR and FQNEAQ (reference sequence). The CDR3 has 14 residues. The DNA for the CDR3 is TGTGCCAGCAGCTCGCAAGACTCCCCCAATGAGCAGTTCTTC. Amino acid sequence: CASSSQDSPNEQFF.

The CDR3 DNA is TGTGCCAGCAGTTACCCCGGGACAGGGGTGGGAGAGACCCAGTACTTC. It is translated as CASSYPGTGVGETQYF. This chain joins TRBV6-6 and TRBJ2-5, with TRBD1 matching 10 bases. Trimming at V came to 2 bases and at J to 4 bases, leaving 7 bases not matched to a gene. CDR1 is MNHNY and CDR2 is SVGAGI in the germline V gene (reference sequence). This CDR3 has 16 residues.

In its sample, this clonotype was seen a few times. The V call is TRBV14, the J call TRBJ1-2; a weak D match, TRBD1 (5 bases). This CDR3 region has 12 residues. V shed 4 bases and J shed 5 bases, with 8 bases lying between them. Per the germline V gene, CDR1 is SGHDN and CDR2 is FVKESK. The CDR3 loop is CASSPGGYGYTF. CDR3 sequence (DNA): TGTGCCAGCAGCCCGGGGGGGTATGGCTACACCTTC.

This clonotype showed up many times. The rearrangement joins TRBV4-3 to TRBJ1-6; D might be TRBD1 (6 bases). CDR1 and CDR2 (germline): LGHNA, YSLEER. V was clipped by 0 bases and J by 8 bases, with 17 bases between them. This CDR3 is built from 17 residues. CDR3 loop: CASSQERSRGIDSPLHF. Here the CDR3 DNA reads TGCGCCAGCAGCCAAGAAAGGAGCAGGGGAATCGATTCACCCCTCCACTTT.

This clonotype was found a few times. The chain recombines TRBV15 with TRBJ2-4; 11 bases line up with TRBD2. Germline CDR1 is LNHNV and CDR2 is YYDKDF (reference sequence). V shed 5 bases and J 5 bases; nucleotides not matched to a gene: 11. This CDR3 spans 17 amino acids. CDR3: CATSSHLTSGNENIQYF. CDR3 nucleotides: TGTGCCACCAGCTCCCACCTGACTAGCGGGAATGAAAACATTCAGTACTTC.

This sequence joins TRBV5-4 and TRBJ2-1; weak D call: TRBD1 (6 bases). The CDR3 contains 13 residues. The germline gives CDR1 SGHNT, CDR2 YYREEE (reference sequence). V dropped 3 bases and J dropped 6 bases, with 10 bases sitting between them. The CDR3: CASSSGQSNEQFF. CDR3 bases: TGTGCCAGCAGCTCAGGACAGTCCAATGAGCAGTTCTTC.